Reported below is one TCR beta chain. This clonotype was seen more than once but under ten times. Its antigen remains unidentified. A read error may be the cause here, since a much bigger clone is one base away. The data were taken from a study of CD8+CD57+ T cells in acquired aplastic anemia (dated by TCRdb to 2016 to 2019). Study-level background: On average, sorted CD4+ and CD8+ cells yielded 3.2 ug of extracted DNA, with a range of roughly 0.18 to 27.4 ug. CD8+CD57+ expansion was defined as frequency above the mean frequency observed in healthy subjects.

Profiling of TCR beta VDJ combinations and CDR3 sequences used genomic DNA as the template. TCR repertoire sequencing was run on an Illumina HiSeq 2000. Per the source publication's procedure: TRBV/TRBJ rearrangement plots, CDR3 size and DJ length profiles, and Simpson's diversity index were used to assess repertoires. The most abundant DNA sequence in the deep sequencing data was defined as the immunodominant clone. CDR3 amino acid sequences were checked for sharing between subjects and were compared against published repertoires and the VDJdb database. TCRdb ran its own pipeline on the public reads, namely fastp trimming at Q25 and MiXCR clone calling, and kept in-frame beta chains. Identical CDR3 protein sequences are pooled into one entry, listed with their most common genes and DNA. TCRdb's processing, not the authors', yielded these V and J calls. This sample has approximately 220,000 distinct CDR3 sequences in its table, and around 49% of those were observed once. Of the sample, 15% to 20% is held by the ten largest clones.

The CDR3 covers 11 residues, taking in both the cysteine and the phenylalanine. Only the CDR3 region is kept as DNA, spanning 33 bases read in frame from base 1. The germline V gene (reference sequence) yields SGHAT for CDR1 and FQDESV for CDR2. Relative to germline, V is 5 bases shorter and J is 2 bases shorter, with 3 bases between their ends. Expansion of CD8+CD57+ cells had been shown by flow cytometry in the patients chosen for sequencing. All patients had severe acquired aplastic anemia diagnosed by International Study of Aplastic Anemia and Agranulocytosis and Camitta criteria. Patients had received no therapy at the time of blood sampling. TCR repertoires of sorted CD4+ and CD8+ blood T cells from severe aplastic anemia patients and healthy subjects were deep-sequenced in the study. In the USA, patient enrollment took place under clinicaltrials.gov protocols 00001620, 01623167, 00001397, 00071045, 00081523 and 00961064. Ficoll-Paque density gradient centrifugation was used to isolate peripheral blood mononuclear cells. Before DNA extraction, CD4+ and CD8+ T cells were sorted by FACS or by magnetic beads.

Points the paper makes about the study in general: Roughly 30 CD8+ CDR3 sequences were found to be shared between patients and controls, but these sequences appeared to be highly expressed in patients and within the immunodominant clones of the patients. CD8+ Simpson's diversity did not differ significantly between patients and healthy controls (P=0.060).

The sequenced sample was sorted CD4+, CD8+, or CD8+CD57+ T cells (not recorded which) from PBMCs. Recombination joined TRBV11-1 with TRBJ1-2, with no confidently assigned D gene. This receptor was identified in a human donor with aplastic anemia. The CDR3 corresponds to CASSGNYGYTF. The DNA sequence reads TGTGCCAGCAGCGGGAACTATGGCTACACCTTC.